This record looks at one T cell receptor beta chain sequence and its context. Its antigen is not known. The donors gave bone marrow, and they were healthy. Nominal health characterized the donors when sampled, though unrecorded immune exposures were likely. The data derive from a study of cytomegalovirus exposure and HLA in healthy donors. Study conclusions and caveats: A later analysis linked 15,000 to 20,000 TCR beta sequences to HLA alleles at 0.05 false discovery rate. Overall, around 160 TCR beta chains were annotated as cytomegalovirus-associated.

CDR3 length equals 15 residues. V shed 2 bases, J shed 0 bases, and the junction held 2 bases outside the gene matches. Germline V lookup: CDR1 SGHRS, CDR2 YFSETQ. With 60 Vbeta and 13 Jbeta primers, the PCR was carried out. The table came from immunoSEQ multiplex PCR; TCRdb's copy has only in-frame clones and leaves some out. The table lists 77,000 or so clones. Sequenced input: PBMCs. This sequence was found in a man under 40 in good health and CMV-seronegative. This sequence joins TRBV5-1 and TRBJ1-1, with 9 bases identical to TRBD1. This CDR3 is CASSLQGAVNTEAFF. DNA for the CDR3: TGCGCCAGCAGCTTACAGGGGGCGGTGAACACTGAAGCTTTCTTT.